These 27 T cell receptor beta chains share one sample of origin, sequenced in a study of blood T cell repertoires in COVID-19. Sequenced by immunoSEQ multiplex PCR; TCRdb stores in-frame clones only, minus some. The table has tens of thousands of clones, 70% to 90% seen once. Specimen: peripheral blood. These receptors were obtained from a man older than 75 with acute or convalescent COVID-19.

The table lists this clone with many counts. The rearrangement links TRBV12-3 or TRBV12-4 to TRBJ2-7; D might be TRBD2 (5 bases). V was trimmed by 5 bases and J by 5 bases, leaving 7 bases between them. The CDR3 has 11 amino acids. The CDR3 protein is CASSPGNEQYF. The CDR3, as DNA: TGTGCCAGCAGTCCCGGGAACGAGCAGTACTTC.

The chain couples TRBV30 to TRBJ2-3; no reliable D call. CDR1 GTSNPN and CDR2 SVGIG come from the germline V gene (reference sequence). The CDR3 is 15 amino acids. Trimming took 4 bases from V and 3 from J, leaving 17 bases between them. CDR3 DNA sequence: TGTGCCTGGACCCAATCCGGAGCAGCTACAGATACGCAGTATTTT. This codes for CAWTQSGAATDTQYF. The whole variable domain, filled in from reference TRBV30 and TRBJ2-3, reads SQTIHQWPATLVQPVGSPLSLECTVEGTSNPNLYWYRQAAGRGLQLLFYSVGIGQISSEVPQNLSASRPQDRQFILSSKKLLLSDSGFYLCAWTQSGAATDTQYFGPGTRLTVL.

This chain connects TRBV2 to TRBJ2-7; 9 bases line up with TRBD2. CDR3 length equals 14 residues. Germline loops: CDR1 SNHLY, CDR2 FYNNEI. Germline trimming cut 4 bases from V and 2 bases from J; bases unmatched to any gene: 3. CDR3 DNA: TGTGCCAGCAGTGGGACTAGCGTTACCTACGAGCAGTACTTC. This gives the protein CASSGTSVTYEQYF. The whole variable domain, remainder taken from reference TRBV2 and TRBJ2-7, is EPEVTQTPSHQVTQMGQEVILRCVPISNHLYFYWYRQILGQKVEFLVSFYNNEISEKSEIFDDQFSVERPDGSNFTLKIRSTKLEDSAMYFCASSGTSVTYEQYFGPGTRLTVT.

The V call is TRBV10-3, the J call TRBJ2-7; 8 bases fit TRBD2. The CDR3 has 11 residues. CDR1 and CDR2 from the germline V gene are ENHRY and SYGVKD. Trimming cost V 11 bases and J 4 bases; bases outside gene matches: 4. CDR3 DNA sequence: TGTGCCCACTCGGGGGGGTACGAGCAGTACTTC. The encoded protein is CAHSGGYEQYF.

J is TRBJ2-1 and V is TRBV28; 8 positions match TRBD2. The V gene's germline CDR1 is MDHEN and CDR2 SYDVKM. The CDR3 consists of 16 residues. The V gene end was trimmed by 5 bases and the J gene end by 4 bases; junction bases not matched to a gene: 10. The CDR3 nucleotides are TGTGCCAGCAGTCCCCGGGGGCGCGGGGGGTACAATGAGCAGTTCTTC. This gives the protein CASSPRGRGGYNEQFF.

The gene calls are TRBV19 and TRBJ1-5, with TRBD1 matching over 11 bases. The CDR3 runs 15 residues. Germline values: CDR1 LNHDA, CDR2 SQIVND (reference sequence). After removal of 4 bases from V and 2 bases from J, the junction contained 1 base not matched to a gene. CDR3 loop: CASSRGQGGNQPQHF. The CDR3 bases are TGTGCCAGTAGTAGGGGACAGGGGGGCAATCAGCCCCAGCATTTT.

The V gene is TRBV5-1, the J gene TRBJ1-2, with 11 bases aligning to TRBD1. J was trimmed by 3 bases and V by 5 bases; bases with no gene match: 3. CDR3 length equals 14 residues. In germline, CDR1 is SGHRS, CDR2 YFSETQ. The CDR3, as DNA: TGCGCCAGCAGGGTGGGACAGGGGGACTATGGCTACACCTTC. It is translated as CASRVGQGDYGYTF. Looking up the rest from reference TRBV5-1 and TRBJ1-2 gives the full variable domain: KAGVTQTPRYLIKTRGQQVTLSCSPISGHRSVSWYQQTPGQGLQFLFEYFSETQRNKGNFPGRFSGRQFSNSRSEMNVSTLELGDSALYLCASRVGQGDYGYTFGSGTRLTVV.

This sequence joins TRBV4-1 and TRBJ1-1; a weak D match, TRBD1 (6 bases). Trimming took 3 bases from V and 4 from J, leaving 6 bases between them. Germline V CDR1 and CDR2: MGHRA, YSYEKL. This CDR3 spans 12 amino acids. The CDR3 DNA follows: TGCGCCAGCAGCCACAGGGGCACTGAAGCTTTCTTT. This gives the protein CASSHRGTEAFF.

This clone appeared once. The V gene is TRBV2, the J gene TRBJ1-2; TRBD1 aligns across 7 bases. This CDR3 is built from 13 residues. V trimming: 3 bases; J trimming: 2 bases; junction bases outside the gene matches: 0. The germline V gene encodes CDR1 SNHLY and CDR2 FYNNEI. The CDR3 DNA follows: TGTGCCAGCAGTGAGGGACAGAACTATGGCTACACCTTC. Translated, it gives CASSEGQNYGYTF.

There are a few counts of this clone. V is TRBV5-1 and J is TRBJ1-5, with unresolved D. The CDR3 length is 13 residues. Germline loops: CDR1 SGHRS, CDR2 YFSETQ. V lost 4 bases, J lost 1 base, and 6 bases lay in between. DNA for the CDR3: TGCGCCAGCAGCGGGCTGAGCAATCAGCCCCAGCATTTT. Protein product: CASSGLSNQPQHF. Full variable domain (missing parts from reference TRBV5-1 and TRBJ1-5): KAGVTQTPRYLIKTRGQQVTLSCSPISGHRSVSWYQQTPGQGLQFLFEYFSETQRNKGNFPGRFSGRQFSNSRSEMNVSTLELGDSALYLCASSGLSNQPQHFGDGTRLSIL.

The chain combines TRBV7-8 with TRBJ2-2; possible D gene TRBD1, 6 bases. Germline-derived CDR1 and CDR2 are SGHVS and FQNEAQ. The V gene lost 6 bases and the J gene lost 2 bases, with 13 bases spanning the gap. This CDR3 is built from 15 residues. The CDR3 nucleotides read TGTGCCAGCAGTCCCGTCAGGGGCAACACCGGGGAGCTGTTTTTT. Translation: CASSPVRGNTGELFF.

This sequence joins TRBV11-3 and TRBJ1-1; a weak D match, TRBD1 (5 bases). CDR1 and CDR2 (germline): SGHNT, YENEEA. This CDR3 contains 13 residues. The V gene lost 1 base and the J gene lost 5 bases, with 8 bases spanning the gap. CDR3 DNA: TGTGCCAGCAGCTTAGTTCGGGGGACTGAAGCTTTCTTT. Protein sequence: CASSLVRGTEAFF.

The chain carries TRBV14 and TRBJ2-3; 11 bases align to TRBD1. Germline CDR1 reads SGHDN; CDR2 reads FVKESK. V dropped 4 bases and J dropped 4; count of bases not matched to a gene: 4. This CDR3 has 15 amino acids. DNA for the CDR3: TGTGCCAGCAGCCGGGACAGGGGGTCGGCAGATACGCAGTATTTT. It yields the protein CASSRDRGSADTQYF.

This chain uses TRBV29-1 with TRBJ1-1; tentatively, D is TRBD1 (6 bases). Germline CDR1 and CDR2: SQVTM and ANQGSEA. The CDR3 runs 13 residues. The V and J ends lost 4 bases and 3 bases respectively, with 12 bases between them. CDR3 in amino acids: CSVGGGRYTEAFF. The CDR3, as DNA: TGCAGCGTTGGCGGGGGGCGATACACTGAAGCTTTCTTT.

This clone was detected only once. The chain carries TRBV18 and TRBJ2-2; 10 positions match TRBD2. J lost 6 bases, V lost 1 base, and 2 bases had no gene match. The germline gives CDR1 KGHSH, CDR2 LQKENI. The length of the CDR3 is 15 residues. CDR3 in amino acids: CASSPLLAGPGELFF. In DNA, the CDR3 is TGTGCCAGCTCACCACTACTAGCGGGGCCCGGGGAGCTGTTTTTT.

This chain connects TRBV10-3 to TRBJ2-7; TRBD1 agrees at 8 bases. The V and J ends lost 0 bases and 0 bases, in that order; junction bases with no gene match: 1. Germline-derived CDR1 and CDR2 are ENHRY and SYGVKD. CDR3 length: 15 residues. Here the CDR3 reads CAISESTGGSYEQYF. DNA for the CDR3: TGTGCCATCAGTGAGTCAACAGGGGGCTCCTACGAGCAGTACTTC.

The CDR3 is CASSEGSGTGWEKLFF. DNA of the CDR3: TGTGCCAGCAGTGAAGGTTCCGGGACAGGGTGGGAAAAACTGTTTTTT. The rearrangement joins TRBV2 to TRBJ1-4; 9 bases map to TRBD1. CDR1 is SNHLY, CDR2 FYNNEI, per germline. Trimming at V came to 1 base and at J to 8 bases, leaving 8 bases not matched to a gene. The CDR3 has 16 residues.

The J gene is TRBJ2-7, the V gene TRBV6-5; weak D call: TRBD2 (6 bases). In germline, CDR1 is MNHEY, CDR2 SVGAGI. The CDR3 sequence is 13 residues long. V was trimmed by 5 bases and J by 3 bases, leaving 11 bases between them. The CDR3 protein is CASSSWRGYEQYF. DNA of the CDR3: TGTGCCAGCAGTAGTTGGAGGGGCTACGAGCAGTACTTC.

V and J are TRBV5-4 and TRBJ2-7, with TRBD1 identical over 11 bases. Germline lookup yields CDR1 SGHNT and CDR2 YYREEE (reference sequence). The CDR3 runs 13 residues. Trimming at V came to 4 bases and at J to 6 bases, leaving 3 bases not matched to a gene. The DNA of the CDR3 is TGTGCCAGCAGCCATGGGACAGGGGGCGAGCAGTACTTC. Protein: CASSHGTGGEQYF.

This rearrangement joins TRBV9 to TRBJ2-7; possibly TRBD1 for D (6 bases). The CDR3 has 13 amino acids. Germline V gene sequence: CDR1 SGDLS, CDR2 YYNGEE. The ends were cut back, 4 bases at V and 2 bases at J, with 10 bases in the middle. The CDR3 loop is CASSRGQPYEQYF. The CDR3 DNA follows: TGTGCCAGCAGCCGAGGACAGCCCTACGAGCAGTACTTC.

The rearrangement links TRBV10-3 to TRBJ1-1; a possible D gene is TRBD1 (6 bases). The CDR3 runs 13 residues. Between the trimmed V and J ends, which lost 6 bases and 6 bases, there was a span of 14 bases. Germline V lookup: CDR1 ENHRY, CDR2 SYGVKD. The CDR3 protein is CAISTGNPSEAFF. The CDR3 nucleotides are TGTGCCATCAGCACAGGGAACCCTTCTGAAGCTTTCTTT.

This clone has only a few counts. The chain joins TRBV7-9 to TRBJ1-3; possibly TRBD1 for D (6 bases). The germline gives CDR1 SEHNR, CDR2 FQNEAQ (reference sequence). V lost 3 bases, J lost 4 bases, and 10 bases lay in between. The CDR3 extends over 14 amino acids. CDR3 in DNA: TGTGCCAGCAGCTTCCGGACAGCCGGAAACACCATATATTTT. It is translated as CASSFRTAGNTIYF.

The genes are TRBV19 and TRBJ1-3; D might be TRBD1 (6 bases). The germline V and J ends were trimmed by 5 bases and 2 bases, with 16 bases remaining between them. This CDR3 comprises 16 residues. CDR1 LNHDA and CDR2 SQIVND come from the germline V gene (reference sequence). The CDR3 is CASSPLRGKTGNTIYF. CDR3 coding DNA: TGTGCCAGTAGTCCTCTCAGGGGAAAAACTGGAAACACCATATATTTT.

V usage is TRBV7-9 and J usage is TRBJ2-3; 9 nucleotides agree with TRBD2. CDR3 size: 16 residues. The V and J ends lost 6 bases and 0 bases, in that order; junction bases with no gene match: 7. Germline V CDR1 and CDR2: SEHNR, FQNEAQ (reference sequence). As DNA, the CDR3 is TGTGCCAGCAGTCCAGAACTAGCGGGTAGCACAGATACGCAGTATTTT. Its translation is CASSPELAGSTDTQYF. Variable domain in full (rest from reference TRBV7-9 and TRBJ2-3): DTGVSQNPRHKITKRGQNVTFRCDPISEHNRLYWYRQTLGQGPEFLTYFQNEAQLEKSRLLSDRFSAERPKGSFSTLEIQRTEQGDSAMYLCASSPELAGSTDTQYFGPGTRLTVL.

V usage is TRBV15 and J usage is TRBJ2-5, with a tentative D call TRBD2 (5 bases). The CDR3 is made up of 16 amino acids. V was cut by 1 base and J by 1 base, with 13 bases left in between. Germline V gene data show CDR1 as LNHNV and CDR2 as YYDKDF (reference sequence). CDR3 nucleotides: TGTGCCACCAGCAGAGTTTGGGCAGCGGCCCAAGAGACCCAGTACTTC. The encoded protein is CATSRVWAAAQETQYF.

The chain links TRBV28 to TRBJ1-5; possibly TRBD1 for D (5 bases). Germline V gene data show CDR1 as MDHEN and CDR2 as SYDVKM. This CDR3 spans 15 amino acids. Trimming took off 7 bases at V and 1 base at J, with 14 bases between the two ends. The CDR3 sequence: CASTIMAGSNQPQHF. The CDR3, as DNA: TGTGCCAGCACCATTATGGCAGGGAGCAATCAGCCCCAGCATTTT.

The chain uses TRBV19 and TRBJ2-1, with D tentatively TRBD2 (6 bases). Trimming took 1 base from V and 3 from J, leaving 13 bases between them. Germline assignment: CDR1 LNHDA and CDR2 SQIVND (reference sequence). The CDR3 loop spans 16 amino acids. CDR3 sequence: CASSIGGTRLYNEQFF. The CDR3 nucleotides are TGTGCCAGTAGTATAGGCGGGACCCGGCTCTACAATGAGCAGTTCTTC. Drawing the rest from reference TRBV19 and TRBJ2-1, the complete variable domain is DGGITQSPKYLFRKEGQNVTLSCEQNLNHDAMYWYRQDPGQGLRLIYYSQIVNDFQKGDIAEGYSVSREKKESFPLTVTSAQKNPTAFYLCASSIGGTRLYNEQFFGPGTRLTVL.